This is a list of T cell receptor beta chains from one sample in a study of blood T cell repertoires in COVID-19. Sequenced by immunoSEQ multiplex PCR; TCRdb stores in-frame clones only, minus some. The data hold about 340,000 clones, with more than 70% observed a single time. Specimen: peripheral blood. Receptors were obtained from a man aged 25 to 40 with active or convalescent COVID-19. CDR3s include the opening cysteine and the closing phenylalanine or tryptophan. The D gene is left open where the match is weak. Rows may omit the clone size; those that give it use once, few, many or a size class.

>TRBJ2-5|TRBD1|NA|TRBV6-2/TRBV6-3
CASSSFSDRGGQETQYF
TGTGCCAGCAGCTCCTTTTCCGACAGGGGCGGACAAGAGACCCAGTACTTC
>TRBJ2-7|TRBD2|NA|TRBV13
CASSLGLAGGHSYEQYF
TGTGCCAGCAGCTTAGGACTAGCGGGGGGTCACTCCTACGAGCAGTACTTC
>TRBJ1-5|NA|NA|TRBV19
CASGDTFYSNQPQHF
TGTGCCAGTGGGGACACCTTCTATAGCAATCAGCCCCAGCATTTT
>TRBJ1-1|TRBD1|few|TRBV7-9
CASSSNRGQAFF
TGTGCCAGCAGCTCAAACAGGGGGCAAGCTTTCTTT
>TRBJ1-1|TRBD1|NA|TRBV27
CASGDRGVTEAFF
TGTGCCAGCGGGGACAGGGGAGTCACTGAAGCTTTCTTT
>TRBJ2-7|NA|NA|TRBV20-1
CSASDLTYEQYF
TGCAGTGCTAGTGACTTAACCTACGAGCAGTACTTC
>TRBJ1-3|NA|NA|TRBV3-1/TRBV3-2
CASSPSSGDGYRGNTIYF
TGTGCCAGCAGCCCCAGCTCCGGGGATGGGTATCGGGGAAACACCATATATTTT
>TRBJ2-1|TRBD2|NA|TRBV27
CASSLYSGGADEQFF
TGTGCCAGCAGTTTATATAGCGGGGGGGCCGATGAGCAGTTCTTC
>TRBJ2-6|NA|NA|TRBV3-1/TRBV3-2
CASSPRTGGGGANVLTF
TGTGCCAGCAGCCCAAGGACCGGGGGTGGAGGGGCCAACGTCCTGACTTTC
>TRBJ2-2|NA|NA|TRBV24-1
CATSETGAGERELFF
TGTGCCACCAGTGAGACGGGGGCGGGGGAGAGGGAGCTGTTTTTT
>TRBJ1-6|NA|NA|TRBV4-1
CASSTGITNSPLHF
TGCGCCAGCAGCACCGGGATAACCAATTCACCCCTCCACTTT
>TRBJ2-2|TRBD1|NA|TRBV10-3
CAISGGFVQDRGRTGELFF
TGTGCCATCAGTGGGGGATTTGTCCAGGACAGGGGGCGCACCGGGGAGCTGTTTTTT
>TRBJ2-1|TRBD2|NA|TRBV28
CASKEAGLAGGPEQFF
TGTGCCAGCAAGGAGGCGGGACTAGCGGGAGGGCCAGAGCAGTTCTTC
>TRBJ2-2|NA|NA|TRBV9
CASSIAGSNTGELFF
TGTGCCAGCAGCATCGCGGGATCGAACACCGGGGAGCTGTTTTTT
>TRBJ2-7|NA|many|TRBV19
CASSIGRLYEQYF
TGTGCCAGTAGTATAGGGCGGCTCTACGAGCAGTACTTC
>TRBJ2-1|NA|NA|TRBV7-2
CASSLESGSYNEQFF
TGTGCCAGCAGCTTAGAGAGCGGCTCCTACAATGAGCAGTTCTTC
>TRBJ2-7|NA|NA|TRBV6-2/TRBV6-3
CASSYRGAQYF
TGTGCCAGCAGTTACCGGGGGGCGCAGTACTTC
>TRBJ1-2|NA|NA|TRBV6-5
CASSYSSQGGGYTF
TGTGCCAGCAGTTACAGTTCGCAGGGCGGTGGCTACACCTTC
>TRBJ2-2|TRBD1|NA|TRBV7-8
CASSAVIWDRGTGELFF
TGTGCCAGCAGCGCCGTTATTTGGGACAGGGGAACCGGGGAGCTGTTTTTT
>TRBJ2-1|NA|once|TRBV28
CASQGQISYNEQFF
TGTGCCAGCCAGGGACAAATCTCCTACAATGAGCAGTTCTTC
>TRBJ2-7|TRBD2|NA|TRBV19
CASSISASGTEQYF
TGTGCCAGTAGTATAAGCGCTAGCGGGACCGAGCAGTACTTC
>TRBJ1-6|NA|NA|TRBV12-5
CASGLNSGPGGSPLHF
TGTGCTAGTGGTTTGAACTCGGGGCCCGGAGGGTCACCCCTCCACTTT
>TRBJ1-1|TRBD1|NA|TRBV6-5
CASRPGTGVTFF
TGTGCCAGCAGACCCGGGACAGGGGTGACTTTCTTT
>TRBJ1-4|NA|NA|TRBV29-1
CSVVAREKLFF
TGCAGCGTTGTTGCCAGGGAAAAACTGTTTTTT
>TRBJ1-4|NA|once|TRBV19
CASGTGLSEKLFF
TGTGCCAGTGGTACAGGGTTGAGTGAAAAACTGTTTTTT
>TRBJ2-3|TRBD1|NA|TRBV4-3
CASSQGRTGDHRTDTQYF
TGCGCCAGCAGCCAAGGTCGGACAGGGGACCACCGCACAGATACGCAGTATTTT
>TRBJ1-1|NA|NA|TRBV27
CASSLSRGSTEAFF
TGTGCCAGCAGTTTATCCAGGGGTTCCACTGAAGCTTTCTTT
>TRBJ1-5|NA|NA|TRBV6-1
CASSEAAGYSNQPQHF
TGTGCCAGCAGTGAAGCGGCAGGGTATAGCAATCAGCCCCAGCATTTT
>TRBJ2-1|TRBD2|NA|TRBV28
CASSFEREGREQFF
TGTGCCAGCAGTTTCGAGCGGGAGGGGCGGGAGCAGTTCTTC
>TRBJ2-3|TRBD2|NA|TRBV3-1/TRBV3-2
CASSQIAGVEGDTQYF
TGTGCCAGCAGCCAGATAGCGGGAGTGGAAGGAGATACGCAGTATTTT
>TRBJ1-6|TRBD1|NA|TRBV4-3
CASSQERQGSSYNSPLHF
TGCGCCAGCAGCCAGGAGAGACAGGGCAGCTCCTATAATTCACCCCTCCACTTT
>TRBJ1-2|NA|NA|TRBV11-3
CASSAGQGPLFGYTF
TGTGCCAGCAGCGCGGGGCAGGGCCCCTTGTTTGGCTACACCTTC
>TRBJ2-1|TRBD1|once|TRBV5-4
CASSVTPGQGALNEQFF
TGTGCCAGCAGCGTTACTCCGGGACAGGGGGCCTTGAATGAGCAGTTCTTC